This entry lists 26 T cell receptor beta chains sequenced from one sample in a study of blood T cell repertoires in COVID-19. Sequencing was performed with immunoSEQ multiplex PCR; in TCRdb, only in-frame clones are kept and a portion is missing. The sample carries 110,000 to 150,000 clones, almost 90% recorded once. The specimen sequenced was peripheral blood. The receptors stem from a man aged 45-60 years with active or convalescent COVID-19.

The chain uses TRBV3-1 (or the pseudogene TRBV3-2) and TRBJ2-7; a weak D match, TRBD1 (6 bases). This CDR3 region has 14 residues. The germline V gene has CDR1 LGHDT and CDR2 YNNKEL (reference sequence). V gave up 5 bases and J gave up 4 bases, with 15 bases separating them. CDR3 amino acids: CASSYLQQGYEQYF. The CDR3 DNA follows: TGTGCCAGCAGCTACCTGCAACAGGGTTACGAGCAGTACTTC.

The rearrangement joins TRBV20-1 to TRBJ2-1; TRBD2 agrees at 11 bases. The CDR3 runs to 15 residues. V lost 3 bases and J lost 9; bases outside the gene matches: 10. The germline V gene encodes CDR1 DFQATT and CDR2 SNEGSKA (reference sequence). The CDR3 DNA reads TGCAGTGCTAGTCCTCCCCCTAGCGGGAGGACTGAGCAGTTCTTC. Residues: CSASPPPSGRTEQFF.

The chain recombines TRBV5-1 with TRBJ1-1, with TRBD1 matching 7 bases. Germline CDR1 SGHRS, CDR2 YFSETQ. There are 15 residues in the CDR3. V was clipped by 3 bases and J by 7 bases; unmatched bases: 12. The CDR3 region has the DNA TGCGCCAGCAGCTCACGACAGGGATCCCTCAGTGAAGCTTTCTTT. This sequence encodes CASSSRQGSLSEAFF.

This clone was counted a few times. V usage is TRBV9 and J usage is TRBJ2-6; 7 bases fit TRBD1. V shed 5 bases, J shed 2 bases, and the junction held 7 bases outside the gene matches. The CDR3 totals 16 residues. Germline V lookup: CDR1 SGDLS, CDR2 YYNGEE. The CDR3 DNA follows: TGTGCCAGCAGAGATCATACAGGGGCTGGGGCCAACGTCCTGACTTTC. As protein: CASRDHTGAGANVLTF.

The chain recombines TRBV7-3 with TRBJ2-3; D perhaps matches TRBD2 (5 bases). The V and J ends lost 5 bases and 4 bases respectively, with 13 bases between them. Germline CDR1 SGHTA, CDR2 FQGTGA. The CDR3 contains 14 residues. The CDR3 sequence: CASSPGSEADTQYF. The CDR3 bases are TGTGCCAGCAGCCCGGGGAGTGAGGCAGATACGCAGTATTTT.

The table lists this clone with a few counts. CDR3 protein: CASSSYDRDEAFF. CDR3 DNA: TGTGCCAGCAGTTCCTACGACCGGGATGAAGCTTTCTTT. The chain joins TRBV28 to TRBJ1-1; no firm D call. The CDR3 covers 13 residues. CDR1 and CDR2 from the germline V gene are MDHEN and SYDVKM. Trimming pared 4 bases from V and 7 bases from J, leaving 13 bases between.

In nucleotides, the CDR3 is TGTGCCAGCAGCCAAATATCCTACGAGCAGTACTTC. This gives the protein CASSQISYEQYF. The chain combines TRBV3-1 (or the pseudogene TRBV3-2) with TRBJ2-7, with no clear D. CDR1 LGHDT and CDR2 YNNKEL come from the germline V gene (reference sequence). CDR3 length equals 12 residues. The ends were cut back, 2 bases at V and 1 base at J, with 3 bases in the middle.

The chain links TRBV28 to TRBJ1-2; unclear D gene. Germline lookup yields CDR1 MDHEN and CDR2 SYDVKM. There are 11 residues in the CDR3. The V end was cut by 9 bases, the J end by 5 bases, with 10 bases between. The CDR3 here is CARPGLYGYTF. The CDR3 nucleotides read TGTGCCAGGCCAGGCTTATATGGCTACACCTTC.

This chain connects TRBV6-6 to TRBJ2-1; maybe TRBD2 (5 bases). The CDR3 extends over 15 amino acids. Trimming shortened V by 7 bases and J by 1 base, and 14 bases separated the two germline ends. Germline V CDR1 and CDR2: MNHNY, SVGAGI (reference sequence). This CDR3 is CASTPGGESYNEQFF. CDR3 DNA sequence: TGTGCCAGCACCCCCGGAGGAGAGTCCTACAATGAGCAGTTCTTC.

This clone has more than one count but fewer than ten. V is TRBV28 and J is TRBJ2-3, with D possibly being TRBD1 (5 bases). This CDR3 contains 13 residues. The V and J ends lost 5 bases and 6 bases respectively, with 12 bases between them. The germline CDR1 and CDR2 sequences are MDHEN and SYDVKM. This CDR3 reads CASSITGTDTQYF. DNA of the CDR3: TGTGCCAGCAGTATCACAGGAACCGATACGCAGTATTTT.

The rearrangement joins TRBV6-5 to TRBJ2-3; D unclear. The CDR3 runs to 13 residues. V was pared by 8 bases and J by 4 bases, with 13 bases between. The germline V gene has CDR1 MNHEY and CDR2 SVGAGI. The DNA for the CDR3 is TGTGCCAGCGCGCCCGGAGTCGCAGATACGCAGTATTTT. Its translation: CASAPGVADTQYF.

The chain employs TRBV4-1 and TRBJ1-6, with TRBD1 as a possible D gene (5 bases). The V gene's germline CDR1 is MGHRA and CDR2 YSYEKL. The CDR3 has 16 residues. The V end was cut by 3 bases, the J end by 8 bases, with 17 bases between. In DNA, the CDR3 is TGCGCCAGCAGCCAGTCCGGGCCGGGGGGTTATTCACCCCTCCACTTT. Translation gives CASSQSGPGGYSPLHF.

The V call is TRBV6-1, the J call TRBJ1-6; D is unclear. Germline V gene sequence: CDR1 MNHNS, CDR2 SASEGT. V lost 2 bases, J lost 0 bases, and 14 bases lay in between. This CDR3 is built from 18 residues. The chain's CDR3 is CASSESSGVHSYNSPLHF. The CDR3 bases are TGTGCCAGCAGTGAATCCTCCGGGGTTCACTCCTATAATTCACCCCTCCACTTT.

This chain connects TRBV28 to TRBJ1-5; 9 bases line up with TRBD1. From germline, CDR1 is MDHEN and CDR2 SYDVKM. The CDR3 contains 17 residues. With 6 bases clipped from V and 7 bases from J, the junction kept 16 bases outside the gene matches. The CDR3 reads CASRVPDRGSVGQPQHF. As DNA, the CDR3 is TGTGCCAGCAGAGTCCCCGACAGGGGGAGTGTAGGGCAGCCCCAGCATTTT.

The chain couples TRBV12-3 or TRBV12-4 to TRBJ1-2, with D unclear. The CDR3 totals 11 residues. The germline V and J ends were trimmed by 8 bases and 2 bases, with 6 bases remaining between them. The CDR3 DNA sequence: TGTGCCAGCCACAGAAACTATGGCTACACCTTC. Amino acids: CASHRNYGYTF.

To note about this clone: Other nucleotide sequences from this sample produce the same CDR3. The CDR3 protein is CASSSAYEQYF. The CDR3 bases are TGCGCCAGCAGCTCCGCCTACGAGCAGTACTTC. The rearrangement links TRBV5-1 to TRBJ2-7; D is unclear. V lost 3 bases, J lost 2 bases, and 3 bases lay in between. The CDR3 runs 11 residues. Germline loops: CDR1 SGHRS, CDR2 YFSETQ.

The chain couples TRBV18 to TRBJ2-4, with 11 bases lining up with TRBD2. The V gene end was trimmed by 0 bases and the J gene end by 0 bases; junction bases not matched to a gene: 4. Germline CDR1 is KGHSH and CDR2 is LQKENI. The CDR3 sequence is 18 residues long. The CDR3 reads CASSPPTSGIIAKNIQYF. DNA for the CDR3: TGTGCCAGCTCACCACCGACTAGCGGGATTATAGCCAAAAACATTCAGTACTTC.

This rearrangement joins TRBV19 to TRBJ2-7; D is possibly TRBD2 (7 bases). Germline V gene sequence: CDR1 LNHDA, CDR2 SQIVND (reference sequence). This CDR3 comprises 14 residues. V shed 5 bases and J shed 5 bases, with 16 bases lying between them. The CDR3 region is CASSPRGATHEQYF. In DNA form, the CDR3 reads TGTGCCAGTAGTCCTCGGGGGGCGACCCACGAGCAGTACTTC.

The chain combines TRBV27 with TRBJ2-7, with D possibly TRBD1 on 5 matching bases. This CDR3 is built from 13 residues. Trimming took off 0 bases at V and 3 bases at J, with 6 bases between the two ends. Germline V lookup: CDR1 MNHEY, CDR2 SMNVEV (reference sequence). The CDR3 DNA sequence: TGTGCCAGCAGTTTATCGACAGACTACGAGCAGTACTTC. It yields the protein CASSLSTDYEQYF.

This clone has a handful of counts. The chain carries TRBV28 and TRBJ2-7; D is unclear. Per the germline V gene, CDR1 is MDHEN and CDR2 is SYDVKM. The CDR3 is 11 residues long. V gave up 6 bases and J gave up 2 bases, with 5 bases separating them. The CDR3 sequence is CASSRPYEQYF. CDR3 in DNA: TGTGCCAGCAGCCGTCCCTACGAGCAGTACTTC.

The chain joins TRBV7-9 to TRBJ1-5; 9 bases align to TRBD1. Losses at the gene ends were 5 bases for V and 5 bases for J; bases not matched to a gene: 4. This CDR3 is built from 14 residues. CDR1 is SEHNR, CDR2 FQNEAQ, per germline (reference sequence). CDR3 bases: TGTGCCAGCAGCCGGGGACAGGGAGATCAGCCCCAGCATTTT. This sequence encodes CASSRGQGDQPQHF.

The chain recombines TRBV18 with TRBJ2-1; TRBD2 aligns across 10 bases. Unmatched junction bases numbered 15, after V lost 6 bases and J lost 7 bases. There are 17 residues in the CDR3. Germline V gene lookup returns CDR1 KGHSH and CDR2 LQKENI. DNA for the CDR3: TGTGCCAGCTCTCCTCCTAGCGGGAGAGCGGGGAGGAATGAGCAGTTCTTC. It yields the protein CASSPPSGRAGRNEQFF. Complete variable domain (other parts from reference TRBV18 and TRBJ2-1): NAGVMQNPRHLVRRRGQEARLRCSPMKGHSHVYWYRQLPEEGLKFMVYLQKENIIDESGMPKERFSAEFPKEGPSILRIQQVVRGDSAAYFCASSPPSGRAGRNEQFFGPGTRLTVL.

CDR3 sequence: CASSNGQTGNQPQHF. DNA for the CDR3: TGTGCCAGCAGCAACGGACAGACTGGCAATCAGCCCCAGCATTTT. The chain recombines TRBV5-5 with TRBJ1-5; D might be TRBD1 (6 bases). CDR1 and CDR2 from the germline V gene are SGHKS and YYEKEE (reference sequence). Trimming removed 4 bases at V and 2 bases at J, with 13 bases between. The CDR3 consists of 15 residues. The whole variable domain, remainder taken from reference TRBV5-5 and TRBJ1-5, is DAGVTQSPTHLIKTRGQQVTLRCSPISGHKSVSWYQQVLGQGPQFIFQYYEKEERGRGNFPDRFSARQFPNYSSELNVNALLLGDSALYLCASSNGQTGNQPQHFGDGTRLSIL.

This chain uses TRBV6-6 with TRBJ2-5; 8 bases are shared with TRBD1. V shed 4 bases and J 5 bases; nucleotides not matched to a gene: 9. CDR1 and CDR2 (germline): MNHNY, SVGAGI (reference sequence). The CDR3 totals 15 residues. CDR3 residues: CASSSDRDRRETQYF. The CDR3 DNA reads TGTGCCAGCAGTTCGGACAGGGATCGTCGGGAGACCCAGTACTTC.

This chain connects TRBV3-1 (or the pseudogene TRBV3-2) to TRBJ1-6; unclear D gene. The V gene's germline CDR1 is LGHDT and CDR2 YNNKEL (reference sequence). V was cut by 2 bases and J by 14 bases, with 7 bases left in between. The CDR3 is 11 amino acids. The CDR3: CASSQRQSLHF. The CDR3 DNA sequence: TGTGCCAGCAGCCAACGTCAGTCCCTCCACTTT.

V gene TRBV9 combines with J gene TRBJ2-5; 10 nucleotides agree with TRBD2. CDR3 size: 14 residues. In germline, CDR1 is SGDLS, CDR2 YYNGEE. J lost 2 bases, V lost 2 bases, and 0 bases had no gene match. The CDR3 DNA reads TGTGCCAGCAGCGTGGGACTAGCGCAAGAGACCCAGTACTTC. Amino acid sequence: CASSVGLAQETQYF.